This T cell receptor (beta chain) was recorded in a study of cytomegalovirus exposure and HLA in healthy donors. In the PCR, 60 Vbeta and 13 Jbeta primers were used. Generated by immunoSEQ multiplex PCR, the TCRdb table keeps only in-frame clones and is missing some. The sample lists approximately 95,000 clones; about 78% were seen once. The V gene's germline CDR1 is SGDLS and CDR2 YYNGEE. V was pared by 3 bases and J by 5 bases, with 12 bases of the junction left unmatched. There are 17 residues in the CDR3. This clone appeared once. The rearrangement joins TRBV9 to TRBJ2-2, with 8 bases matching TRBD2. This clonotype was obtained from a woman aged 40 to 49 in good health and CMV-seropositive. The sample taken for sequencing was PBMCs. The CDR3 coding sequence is TGTGCCAGCAGCGCCTTCTCCGGGACTAGTAGAACCGGGGAGCTGTTTTTT. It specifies CASSAFSGTSRTGELFF. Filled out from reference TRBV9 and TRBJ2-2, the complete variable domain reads DSGVTQTPKHLITATGQRVTLRCSPRSGDLSVYWYQQSLDQGLQFLIQYYNGEERAKGNILERFSAQQFPDLHSELNLSSLELGDSALYFCASSAFSGTSRTGELFFGEGSRLTVL.